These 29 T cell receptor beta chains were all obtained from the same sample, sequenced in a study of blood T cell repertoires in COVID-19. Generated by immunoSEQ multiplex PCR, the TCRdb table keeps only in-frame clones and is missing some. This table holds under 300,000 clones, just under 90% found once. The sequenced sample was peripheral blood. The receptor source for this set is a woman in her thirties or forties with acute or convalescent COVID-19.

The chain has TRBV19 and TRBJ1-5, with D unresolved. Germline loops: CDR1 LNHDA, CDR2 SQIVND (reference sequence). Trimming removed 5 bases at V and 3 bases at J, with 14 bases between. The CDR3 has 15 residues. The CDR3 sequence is CASSSTQDYNQPQHF. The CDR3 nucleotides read TGTGCCAGTAGTTCGACGCAGGACTACAATCAGCCCCAGCATTTT. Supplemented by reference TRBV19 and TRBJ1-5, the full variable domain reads DGGITQSPKYLFRKEGQNVTLSCEQNLNHDAMYWYRQDPGQGLRLIYYSQIVNDFQKGDIAEGYSVSREKKESFPLTVTSAQKNPTAFYLCASSSTQDYNQPQHFGDGTRLSIL.

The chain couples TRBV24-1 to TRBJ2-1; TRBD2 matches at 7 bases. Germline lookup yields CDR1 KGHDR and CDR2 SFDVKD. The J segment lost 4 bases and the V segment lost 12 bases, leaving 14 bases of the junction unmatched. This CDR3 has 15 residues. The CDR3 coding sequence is TGTGCCTCAGGGAAAAGCGGGGAATGGTACAATGAGCAGTTCTTC. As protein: CASGKSGEWYNEQFF.

In DNA form, the CDR3 reads TGTGCCAGCAGTTTATCGGAGGTGTCCACTGAAGCTTTCTTT. It is translated as CASSLSEVSTEAFF. The J gene is TRBJ1-1, the V gene TRBV27; D uncertain. The length of the CDR3 is 14 residues. Between the trimmed V and J ends, which lost 0 bases and 4 bases, there was a span of 9 bases. CDR1 MNHEY and CDR2 SMNVEV come from the germline V gene (reference sequence).

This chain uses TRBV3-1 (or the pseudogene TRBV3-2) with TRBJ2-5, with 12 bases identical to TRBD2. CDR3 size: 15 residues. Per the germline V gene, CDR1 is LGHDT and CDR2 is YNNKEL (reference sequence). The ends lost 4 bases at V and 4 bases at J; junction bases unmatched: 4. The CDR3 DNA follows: TGTGCCAGCAGCCCTAGCGGGGGGGCCACAGAGACCCAGTACTTC. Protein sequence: CASSPSGGATETQYF.

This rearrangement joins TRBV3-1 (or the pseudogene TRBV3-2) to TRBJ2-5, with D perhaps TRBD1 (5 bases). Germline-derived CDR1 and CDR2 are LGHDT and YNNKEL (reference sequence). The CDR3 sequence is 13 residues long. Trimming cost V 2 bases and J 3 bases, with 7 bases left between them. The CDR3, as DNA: TGTGCCAGCAGCCAACAAGGGGAAGAGACCCAGTACTTC. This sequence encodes CASSQQGEETQYF.

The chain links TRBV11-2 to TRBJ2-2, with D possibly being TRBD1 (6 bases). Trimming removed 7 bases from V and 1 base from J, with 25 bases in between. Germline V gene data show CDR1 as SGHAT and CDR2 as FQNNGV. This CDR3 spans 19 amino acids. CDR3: CASKIKREQGNWNTGELFF. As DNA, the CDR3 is TGTGCCAGCAAAATAAAAAGGGAACAGGGTAATTGGAACACCGGGGAGCTGTTTTTT.

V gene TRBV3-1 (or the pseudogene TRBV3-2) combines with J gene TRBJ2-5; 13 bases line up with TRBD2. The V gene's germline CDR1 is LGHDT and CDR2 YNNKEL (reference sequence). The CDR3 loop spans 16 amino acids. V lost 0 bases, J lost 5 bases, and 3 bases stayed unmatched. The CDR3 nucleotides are TGTGCCAGCAGCCAAGAAGGACTAGCGGGGGTGGAGACCCAGTACTTC. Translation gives CASSQEGLAGVETQYF.

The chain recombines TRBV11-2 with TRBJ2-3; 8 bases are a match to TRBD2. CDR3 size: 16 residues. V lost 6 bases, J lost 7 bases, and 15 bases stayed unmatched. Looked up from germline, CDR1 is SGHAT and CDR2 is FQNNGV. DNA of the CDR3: TGTGCCAGCAGGCTTGCGGGAACTAGCGGAGCTAATACGCAGTATTTT. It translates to CASRLAGTSGANTQYF.

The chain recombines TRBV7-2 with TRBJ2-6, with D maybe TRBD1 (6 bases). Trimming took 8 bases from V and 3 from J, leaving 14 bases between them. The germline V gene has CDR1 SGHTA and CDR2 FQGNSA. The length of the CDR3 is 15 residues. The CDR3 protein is CASLSTGLGANVLTF. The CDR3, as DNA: TGTGCCAGCTTATCCACAGGGCTTGGGGCCAACGTCCTGACTTTC.

In nucleotides, the CDR3 is TGTGCCATCAGTGAGAAGGGAGGGAACTATGGCTACACCTTC. Its protein is CAISEKGGNYGYTF. The rearrangement joins TRBV10-3 to TRBJ1-2; unclear D gene. Trimming left V 2 bases short and J 2 bases short, with 9 bases between. The CDR3 is made up of 14 amino acids. The germline V gene encodes CDR1 ENHRY and CDR2 SYGVKD.

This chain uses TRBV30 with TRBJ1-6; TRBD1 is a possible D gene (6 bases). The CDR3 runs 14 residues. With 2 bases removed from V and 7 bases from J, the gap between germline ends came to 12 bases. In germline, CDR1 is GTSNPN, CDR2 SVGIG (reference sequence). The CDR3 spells CAWSTGLMNSPLHF. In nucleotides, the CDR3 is TGTGCCTGGAGTACAGGGCTAATGAATTCACCCCTCCACTTT.

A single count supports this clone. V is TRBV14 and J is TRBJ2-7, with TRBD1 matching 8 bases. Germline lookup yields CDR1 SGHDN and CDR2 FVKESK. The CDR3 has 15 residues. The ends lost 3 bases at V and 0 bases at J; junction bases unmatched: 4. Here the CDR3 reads CASSQGTGFSYEQYV. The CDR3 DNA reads TGTGCCAGCAGCCAGGGGACAGGATTCTCCTACGAGCAGTACGTC.

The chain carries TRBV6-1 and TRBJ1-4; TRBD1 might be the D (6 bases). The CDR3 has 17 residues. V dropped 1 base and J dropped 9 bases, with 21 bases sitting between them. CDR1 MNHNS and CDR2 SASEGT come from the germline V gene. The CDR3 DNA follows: TGTGCCAGCAGTGAAGAGAGGGACAATTGGTTCTACAAAAAACTGTTTTTT. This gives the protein CASSEERDNWFYKKLFF.

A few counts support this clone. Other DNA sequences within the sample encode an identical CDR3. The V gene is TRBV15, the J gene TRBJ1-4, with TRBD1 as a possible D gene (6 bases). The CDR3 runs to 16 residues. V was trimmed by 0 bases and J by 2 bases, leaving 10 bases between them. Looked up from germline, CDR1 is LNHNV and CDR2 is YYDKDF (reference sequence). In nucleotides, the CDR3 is TGTGCCACCAGCAGAGATGGGGGGGCGACTAATGAAAAACTGTTTTTT. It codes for CATSRDGGATNEKLFF. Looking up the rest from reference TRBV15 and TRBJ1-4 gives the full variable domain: DAMVIQNPRYQVTQFGKPVTLSCSQTLNHNVMYWYQQKSSQAPKLLFHYYDKDFNNEADTPDNFQSRRPNTSFCFLDIRSPGLGDTAMYLCATSRDGGATNEKLFFGSGTQLSVL.

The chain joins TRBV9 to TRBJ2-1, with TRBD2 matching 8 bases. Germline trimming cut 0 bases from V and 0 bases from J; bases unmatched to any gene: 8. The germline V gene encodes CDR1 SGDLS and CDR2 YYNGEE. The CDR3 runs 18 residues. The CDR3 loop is CASSVEASGRSSYNEQFF. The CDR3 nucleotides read TGTGCCAGCAGCGTAGAGGCTAGCGGGCGGAGCTCCTACAATGAGCAGTTCTTC.

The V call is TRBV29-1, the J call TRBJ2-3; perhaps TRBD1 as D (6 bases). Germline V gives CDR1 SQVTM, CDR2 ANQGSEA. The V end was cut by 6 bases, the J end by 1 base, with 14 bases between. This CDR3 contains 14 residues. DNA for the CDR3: TGCAGCGTGGGGTTGACAGGACGCACAGATACGCAGTATTTT. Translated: CSVGLTGRTDTQYF.

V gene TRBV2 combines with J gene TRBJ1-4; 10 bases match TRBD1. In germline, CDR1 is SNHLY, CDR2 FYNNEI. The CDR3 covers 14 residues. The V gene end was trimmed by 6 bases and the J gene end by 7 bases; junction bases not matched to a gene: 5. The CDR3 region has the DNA TGTGCCAGCAGGACAGGGGGCGTGGGTGAAAAACTGTTTTTT. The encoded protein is CASRTGGVGEKLFF. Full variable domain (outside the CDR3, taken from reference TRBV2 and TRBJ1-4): EPEVTQTPSHQVTQMGQEVILRCVPISNHLYFYWYRQILGQKVEFLVSFYNNEISEKSEIFDDQFSVERPDGSNFTLKIRSTKLEDSAMYFCASRTGGVGEKLFFGSGTQLSVL.

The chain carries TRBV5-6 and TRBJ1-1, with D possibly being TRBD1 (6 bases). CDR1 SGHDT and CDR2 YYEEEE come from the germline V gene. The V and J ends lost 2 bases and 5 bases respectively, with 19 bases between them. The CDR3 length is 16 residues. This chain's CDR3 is CASSLTLQGGPTEAFF. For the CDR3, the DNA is TGTGCCAGCAGCTTAACACTACAGGGCGGGCCGACTGAAGCTTTCTTT.

The CDR3 loop reads CAWRQGANQPQHF. As DNA, the CDR3 is TGTGCCTGGCGACAGGGGGCAAATCAGCCCCAGCATTTT. J is TRBJ1-5 and V is TRBV30; 10 nucleotides agree with TRBD1. CDR3 size: 13 residues. CDR1 and CDR2 from the germline V gene are GTSNPN and SVGIG (reference sequence). V lost 5 bases and J lost 4; bases outside the gene matches: 2.

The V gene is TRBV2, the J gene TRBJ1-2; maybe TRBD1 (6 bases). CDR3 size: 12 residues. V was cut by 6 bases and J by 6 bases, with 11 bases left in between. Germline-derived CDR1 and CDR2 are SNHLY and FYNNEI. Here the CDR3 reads CASSLQGNGYTF. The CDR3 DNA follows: TGTGCCAGCAGCCTACAGGGTAATGGCTACACCTTC.

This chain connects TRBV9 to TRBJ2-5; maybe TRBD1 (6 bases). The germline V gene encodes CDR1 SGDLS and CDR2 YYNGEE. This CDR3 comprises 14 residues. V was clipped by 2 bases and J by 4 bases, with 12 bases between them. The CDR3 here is CASSVSGAVETQYF. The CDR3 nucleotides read TGTGCCAGCAGCGTCTCAGGGGCGGTAGAGACCCAGTACTTC.

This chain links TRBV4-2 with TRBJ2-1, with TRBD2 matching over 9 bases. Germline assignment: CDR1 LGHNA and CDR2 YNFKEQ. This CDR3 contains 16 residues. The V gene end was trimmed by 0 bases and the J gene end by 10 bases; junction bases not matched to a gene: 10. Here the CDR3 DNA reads TGTGCCAGCAGCCAAGAAGTGGCGGGGGGGCCAAGAGAGCAGTTCTTC. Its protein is CASSQEVAGGPREQFF.

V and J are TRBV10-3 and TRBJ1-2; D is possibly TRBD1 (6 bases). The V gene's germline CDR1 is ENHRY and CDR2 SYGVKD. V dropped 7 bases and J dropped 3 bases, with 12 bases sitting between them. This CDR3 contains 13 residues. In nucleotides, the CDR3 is TGTGCCATCAATTTAGGGGGAGACTATGGCTACACCTTC. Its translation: CAINLGGDYGYTF.

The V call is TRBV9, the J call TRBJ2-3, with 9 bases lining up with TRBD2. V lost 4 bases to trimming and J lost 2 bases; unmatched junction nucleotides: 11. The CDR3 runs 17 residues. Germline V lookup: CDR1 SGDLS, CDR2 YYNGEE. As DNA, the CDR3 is TGTGCCAGCAGCAGGCCCCAGGCGGGGGGGCACACAGATACGCAGTATTTT. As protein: CASSRPQAGGHTDTQYF.

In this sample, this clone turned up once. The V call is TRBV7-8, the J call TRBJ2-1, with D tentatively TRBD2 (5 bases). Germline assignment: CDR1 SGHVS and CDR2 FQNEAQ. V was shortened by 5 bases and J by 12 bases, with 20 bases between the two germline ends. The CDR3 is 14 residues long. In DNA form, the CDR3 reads TGTGCCAGCAGCCCCCGTAGTGGAGGAGCTTGGCAGTTCTTC. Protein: CASSPRSGGAWQFF.

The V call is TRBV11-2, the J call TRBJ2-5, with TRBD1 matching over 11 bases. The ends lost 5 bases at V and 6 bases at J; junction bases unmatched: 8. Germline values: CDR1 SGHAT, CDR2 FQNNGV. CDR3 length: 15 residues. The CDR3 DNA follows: TGTGCCAGCAGCCCTACCCGGACAGGGGGCCAGACCCAGTACTTC. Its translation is CASSPTRTGGQTQYF.

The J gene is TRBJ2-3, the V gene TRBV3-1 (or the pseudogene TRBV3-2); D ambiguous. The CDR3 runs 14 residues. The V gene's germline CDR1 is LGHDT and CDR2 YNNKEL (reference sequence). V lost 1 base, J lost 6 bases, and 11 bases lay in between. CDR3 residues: CASSQGWAYDTQYF. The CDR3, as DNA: TGTGCCAGCAGCCAAGGATGGGCATACGATACGCAGTATTTT.

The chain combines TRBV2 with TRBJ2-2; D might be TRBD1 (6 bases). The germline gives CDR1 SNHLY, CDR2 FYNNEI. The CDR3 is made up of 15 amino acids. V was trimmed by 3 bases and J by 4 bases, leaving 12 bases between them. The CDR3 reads CASSDRQGITGELFF. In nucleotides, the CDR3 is TGTGCCAGCAGTGATAGGCAGGGGATCACCGGGGAGCTGTTTTTT.

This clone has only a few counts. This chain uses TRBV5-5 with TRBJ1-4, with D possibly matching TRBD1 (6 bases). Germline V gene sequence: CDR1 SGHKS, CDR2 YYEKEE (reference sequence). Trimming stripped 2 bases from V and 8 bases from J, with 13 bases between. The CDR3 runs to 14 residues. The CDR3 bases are TGTGCCAGCAGCTTAGGCAGGGGTGGAGAAAAACTGTTTTTT. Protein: CASSLGRGGEKLFF.